This T cell receptor (beta chain) is from a study of blood T cells in healthy people across ages. For the second PCR, which ran for about 6 to 11 cycles, a sample-barcoded 5' primer and a J-beta primer mix were used. TCRdb ran MiXCR on the 5' RACE reads and lists one entry per CDR3 protein. The sample holds approximately 1.5 million distinct CDR3 sequences; roughly 43% are singletons and the top ten take approximately 4.1%. In regard to this clonotype: One end of the junction fails to match germline, which may point to a read error.

The CDR3 spans 15 residues. Germline values: CDR1 SGHDT, CDR2 YYEEEE. The rearrangement links TRBV5-6 to TRBJ1-2, with no clear D. Sequences were obtained from blood. This clonotype was obtained from a young woman in good health. The CDR3 region has the DNA TGTGCCAACAGCTTGTTGTCTGGGTGGGACTATGGCTACACCTTC. This codes for CANSLLSGWDYGYTF. Based on the CDR3 plus reference TRBV5-6 and TRBJ1-2, the full variable domain is DAGVTQSPTHLIKTRGQQVTLRCSPKSGHDTVSWYQQALGQGPQFIFQYYEEEERQRGNFPDRFSGHQFPNYSSELNVNALLLGDSALYLCANSLLSGWDYGYTFGSGTRLTVV.